This record covers a single T cell receptor beta chain. The antigen is not known. TCR sequencing used cDNA made by reverse transcription of extracted RNA. TCRdb keeps only in-frame clones here, not all; method: immunoSEQ multiplex PCR. The repertoire holds about 200,000 clones, with about two fifths as singletons. This entry belongs to a study of CD8+ T cells in alopecia areata. Regarding the study as a whole: Administration of tofacitinib significantly diminished scalp clonality and expanded CD8+ clones within the top 100.

The CDR3 runs to 18 residues. V was pared by 4 bases and J by 5 bases, with 25 bases between. Germline lookup yields CDR1 SGDLS and CDR2 YYNGEE. The treatment was: oral pan-JAK inhibitor, 5-10 mg twice daily. This chain uses TRBV9 with TRBJ2-1; perhaps TRBD1 as D (6 bases). The TCR originated in a human donor with alopecia areata. The sequencing here drew on CD4+ T cells sorted from blood, taken between weeks 30 and 35, from a patient treated with tofacitinib. CDR3 amino acids: CASSTPGTPPVDHNEQFF. The CDR3 DNA is TGTGCCAGCAGCACTCCCGGGACACCACCAGTCGATCACAATGAGCAGTTCTTC.